A selection of T cell receptor beta chains follows, all from one sample in a study of cytomegalovirus exposure and HLA in healthy donors. TCRdb keeps only in-frame clones here, not all; method: immunoSEQ multiplex PCR. Of about 86,000 clones in the sample, around 70% are singletons; the top ten hold just over 8%. Sequenced material: PBMCs. These receptors were collected from a man between 60 and 75 years old in good health and CMV-seronegative. The CDR3 runs from the conserved cysteine through the conserved F or W. The D gene is left open where the match is weak. For some rows the clone size is stated as once, few or many, or as a class when expanded; others skip it.

D	size	V	J	DNA	CDR3
TRBD1	few	TRBV7-2	TRBJ1-3	TGTGCCAGCAGCTGGGGACAGGGCTCTGGAAACACCATATATTTT	CASSWGQGSGNTIYF
TRBD2	.	TRBV9	TRBJ2-5	TGTGCCAGCAGCGCTAGCGGGGGGGCCGGAGAGACCCAGTACTTC	CASSASGGAGETQYF
TRBD1	.	TRBV6-5	TRBJ1-1	TGTGCCAGCAGTTACTACGGGACAGTAATGAACACTGAAGCTTTCTTT	CASSYYGTVMNTEAFF
TRBD2	.	TRBV7-6	TRBJ2-5	TGTGCCAGCAGCCCGCGGACTAGCGGAGAGACCCAGTACTTC	CASSPRTSGETQYF
.	.	TRBV28	TRBJ2-1	TGTGCCAGCAGTTTGGGTAGCTATACCTACAATGAGCAGTTCTTC	CASSLGSYTYNEQFF
TRBD1	.	TRBV5-1	TRBJ2-7	TGCGCCAGCAGCCCCCAAGGGACAGGAGGGATGTTAAACTCCTACGAGCAGTACTTC	CASSPQGTGGMLNSYEQYF
.	.	TRBV28	TRBJ1-4	TGTGCCAGCAGTTTAGTAAAATCGAGGGCTAATGAAAAACTGTTTTTT	CASSLVKSRANEKLFF
.	.	TRBV28	TRBJ2-5	TGTGCCAGCTCGAGACTAGGGGGGGAACAAGAGACCCAGTACTTC	CASSRLGGEQETQYF
TRBD2	.	TRBV10-2	TRBJ2-7	TGCGCCAGCAGTGCGGACGGACTAGCGGGGAGCTCCTACGAGCAGTACTTC	CASSADGLAGSSYEQYF
.	few	TRBV30	TRBJ2-5	TGTGCCTGGAGTGTACTACGCGAGACCCAGTACTTC	CAWSVLRETQYF
TRBD1	.	TRBV7-9	TRBJ2-1	TGTGCCAGCAGCTTCCGGGACAGGGGGGCAAATGAGCAGTTCTTC	CASSFRDRGANEQFF
.	.	TRBV7-9	TRBJ2-7	TGTGCCAGCAGCCCTGCAGGGGGGTTCAGCTCCTACGAGCAGTACTTC	CASSPAGGFSSYEQYF
TRBD2	.	TRBV15	TRBJ2-4	TGTGCCACCAGCAGAGATTTGGTAGCGGGAGGATGGACCAAAAACATTCAGTACTTC	CATSRDLVAGGWTKNIQYF
TRBD2	.	TRBV28	TRBJ2-5	TGTGCCAGCAGCACCTCCGGCAGTAGCGGGCCCACCCAGTACTTC	CASSTSGSSGPTQYF
TRBD2	.	TRBV6-6	TRBJ2-3	TGTGCCAGCAGTTACGGGGGGGAAGATACGCAGTATTTT	CASSYGGEDTQYF
.	.	TRBV5-1	TRBJ2-7	TGCGCCAGCAGCTTGTCGGGGTCTACATACGAGCAGTACTTC	CASSLSGSTYEQYF
TRBD2	.	TRBV29-1	TRBJ2-1	TGCAGCGTAAGAGCGGGGGGGCCCTACAATGAGCAGTTCTTC	CSVRAGGPYNEQFF
TRBD2	.	TRBV6-5	TRBJ2-7	TGTGCCAGCAGTTACTCGGGAGGGCCAAGGACCTACGAGCAGTACTTC	CASSYSGGPRTYEQYF
TRBD1	.	TRBV19	TRBJ1-5	TGTGCCAGTAGTCCCGGGACAGGGGTGGAGAAGCCCCAGCATTTT	CASSPGTGVEKPQHF
.	once	TRBV2	TRBJ1-5	TGTGCCAGCAGTGAATACAGGGATCAGCCCCAGCATTTT	CASSEYRDQPQHF
TRBD2	.	TRBV6-6	TRBJ2-7	TGTGCCAGCAGTCCCGATCTAGCGGGGTCCTACGAGCAGTACTTC	CASSPDLAGSYEQYF
TRBD2	.	TRBV4-1	TRBJ2-1	TGCGCCAGCAGCCCAGACCTAGCGGGATATATCAATGAGCAGTTCTTC	CASSPDLAGYINEQFF
.	few	TRBV18	TRBJ2-3	TGTGCCAGCTCACCGCAGGGAACAGATACGCAGTATTTT	CASSPQGTDTQYF
.	few	TRBV7-9	TRBJ2-7	TGTGCCAGCAGCCCAGCAGGGGACGAGCAGTACTTC	CASSPAGDEQYF
.	.	TRBV2	TRBJ2-3	TGTGCCAGCAGGGTGGCTCAGGGGACAGATACGCAGTATTTT	CASRVAQGTDTQYF
TRBD2	.	TRBV4-3	TRBJ2-3	TGCGCCAGCAGCCAAGACACTAGCGGGGGCTCCTATACGCAGTATTTT	CASSQDTSGGSYTQYF
TRBD1	.	TRBV4-2	TRBJ2-5	TGTGCCAGCAGCCAAGGGGGACAGGTCGGAAGTCCCCAGTACTTC	CASSQGGQVGSPQYF
.	.	TRBV7-9	TRBJ2-6	TGTGCCAGCAGCTTAGAGAGGATTAGCTCTGGGGCCAACGTCCTGACTTTC	CASSLERISSGANVLTF
.	.	TRBV11-2	TRBJ1-1	TGTGCCAGCAGCTTAGCAAGATTAGGAACAGCAGCTTTCTTT	CASSLARLGTAAFF
.	.	TRBV6-1	TRBJ2-7	TGTGCCAGCAGTGAGGACATGAACAAGCAGTACTTC	CASSEDMNKQYF
TRBD1	.	TRBV6-5	TRBJ2-7	TGTGCCAGTATTACCGCCGACAGGGGGTACTACGAGCAGTACTTC	CASITADRGYYEQYF
.	.	TRBV15	TRBJ1-5	TGTGCCACCAGCGCAGCGATACAAAATCAGCCCCAGCATTTT	CATSAAIQNQPQHF
.	.	TRBV19	TRBJ1-1	TGTGCCAGTAGTATTTCACAGGGCGAAGCTTTCTTT	CASSISQGEAFF
TRBD1	.	TRBV10-3	TRBJ1-6	TGTGCCATCAGTTCCCCCCCAGGGGGCGAAGATAATTCACCCCTCCACTTT	CAISSPPGGEDNSPLHF
.	few	TRBV21-1	TRBJ1-1	TGTGCCAGCTCTCCGGGGGGCGGCACTGAAGCTTTCTTT	CASSPGGGTEAFF
.	.	TRBV5-1	TRBJ1-3	TGCGCCAGCAGCGGTGGACGGGACTCTGGAAACACCATATATTTT	CASSGGRDSGNTIYF
TRBD1	.	TRBV7-9	TRBJ1-2	TGTGCCAGCAGCCACGGGACAGGGAACTATGGCTACACCTTC	CASSHGTGNYGYTF
TRBD2	.	TRBV6-1	TRBJ2-7	TGTGCCAGCAGTGGCGGGACTAGCGGGGGGGCTGCCTACGAGCAGTACTTC	CASSGGTSGGAAYEQYF
.	once	TRBV6-5	TRBJ1-4	TGTGCCAGCAGTACACGGACAGATACTAATGAAAAACTGTTTTTT	CASSTRTDTNEKLFF
.	.	TRBV15	TRBJ2-2	TGTGCCACCGGGGGGATTCACACCGGGGAGCTGTTTTTT	CATGGIHTGELFF
TRBD2	.	TRBV7-9	TRBJ2-5	TGTGCCAGCAGCTCACCGCCGGGACTAGCGGGGGGCGGAGAGGAGACCCAGTACTTC	CASSSPPGLAGGGEETQYF
TRBD1	.	TRBV5-1	TRBJ2-3	TGCGCCAGCACCAGGACAGGGAGCACAGATACGCAGTATTTT	CASTRTGSTDTQYF
TRBD2	few	TRBV5-1	TRBJ2-3	TGCGCCAGCAGCTCCTTTCTAGCGGGAGGGTTCACAGATACGCAGTATTTT	CASSSFLAGGFTDTQYF
TRBD2	once	TRBV12-5	TRBJ2-5	TGTGCTAGTGCCTGGGGGGGGGTATGGGAGACCCAGTACTTC	CASAWGGVWETQYF
.	.	TRBV30	TRBJ1-2	TGTGCCTGGAGTGTACGCGGGGGGGACCCCATGGGCTACACCTTC	CAWSVRGGDPMGYTF